This TCR beta chain appears in the sequencing data of a study of tumor-infiltrating lymphocytes in primary liver carcinoma. In regard to this clonotype: Relative to the germline gene, one junction end is altered; a read error may explain this.

The CDR3 covers 13 residues. TCR beta cDNA was reverse-transcribed from 400 to 500 ng of total RNA. The reaction used a constant-region primer and ProtoScript II reverse transcriptase. Libraries covering TCR beta were generated through three nested multiplex PCR rounds (using a slightly modified ARM-PCR). In the first two PCR rounds, TRBV1-TRBV30 forward primers were paired with a C-beta reverse primer, and each round lasted approximately 9 cycles. From the multiplex PCR reads, TCRdb called clonotypes with MiXCR, one entry per CDR3 protein. Among nearly 200,000 distinct CDR3 sequences listed, 65% were seen once. In addition to blood RNA drawn from unsorted whole blood, germline DNA was extracted.

The genes are TRBV12-3 or TRBV12-4 and TRBJ1-1; 9 positions agree with TRBD1. The sequencing input was peripheral blood. The origin of this receptor is a woman in her sixties or seventies with primary liver carcinoma and hepatitis B virus infection. The CDR3 protein is CVSRRLTGGEAFF. CDR3 DNA sequence: TGTGTCAGCAGACGACTTACAGGGGGCGAAGCTTTCTTC.